The table lists the clone carrying this T cell receptor beta chain with a few counts. Its target is unknown. Quantitative 5'-RACE with molecular barcodes was used to make the TCR beta libraries. TCRdb recomputed calls from the 5' RACE reads with MiXCR, one row per CDR3 protein. This sample carries about 480,000 distinct CDR3 sequences, about 15% of them seen once, and the ten largest clones take approximately 1%. The data originate from a study of CD8 T cells in ankylosing spondylitis. General study results and limits: In ankylosing spondylitis patients, matched synovial fluid reportedly showed significant enrichment of disease-linked clones. Those disease-linked clones were CD8+; they were also relatively rare in peripheral blood. Blood of patients with ankylosing spondylitis appeared to be characterized by a TCR beta motif of about eight highly homologous variants.

V dropped 4 bases and J dropped 1 base, with 10 bases sitting between them. The germline V gene has CDR1 LGHDT and CDR2 YNNKEL (reference sequence). This CDR3 has 14 residues. This chain uses TRBV3-1 with TRBJ1-1; no clear D gene. This receptor was identified in a male donor with ankylosing spondylitis. Sequencing was carried out using blood, either unsorted or a sorted T cell fraction (not recorded which). CDR3 sequence: CASSPRPENTEAFF. CDR3 coding DNA: TGTGCCAGCAGCCCCCGACCGGAGAACACTGAAGCTTTCTTT.